This TCR beta chain was recorded in a study of CD8 T cells in ankylosing spondylitis (dated by TCRdb to 2016 to 2017). In terms of the full investigation: The study set out to find disease-linked TCR variants by profiling T cell receptor beta repertoires in ankylosing spondylitis patients and healthy donors. The whole study cohort included some 100 healthy donors and 20 to 25 ankylosing spondylitis patients. Peripheral blood was sampled, and synovial fluid was additionally collected from ankylosing spondylitis patients.

The sample holds a few counts of this clonotype. The antigen this receptor binds is unknown. Per-base qualities were not stored, and no clone one base away is much larger. TCRdb shows the sequencer as Illumina HiSeq 2500. Quantitative 5'-RACE with molecular barcodes was used to prepare TCR beta libraries. The original pipeline was this. To identify disease-linked TCR variants, a new computational method was used, one built on a probabilistic model of VDJ rearrangement. TCRdb passed the public sequencing reads through fastp at Q25 and MiXCR, retaining productive beta sequences. Every entry covers one CDR3 protein and lists the most common genes and DNA from its rows. What appears here as the V and J calls and clone size reflects TCRdb's work, not the paper's. The sample data list hundreds of thousands of distinct CDR3 sequences, and 20% of these were observed just once. Clones ranked in the top ten supply under 4% of the sample.

What the authors observed across the whole study: According to the report, matched synovial fluid samples from ankylosing spondylitis patients were significantly enriched for the disease-linked clones. A TCR beta motif made up of several highly homologous amino acid variants appeared to be characteristic of blood from ankylosing spondylitis patients. Some of the motif variants had been reported before in the synovial fluid and blood of reactive arthritis patients, a finding that suggests common disease-initiation mechanisms. A CD8+ phenotype was shown by the disease-linked clones, which were found at relatively low frequencies in peripheral blood.

Via the germline V gene (reference sequence), CDR1 is LGHDT and CDR2 YNNKEL. Taken from cysteine to phenylalanine, the CDR3 has 17 residues. Only the CDR3 region is kept as DNA, spanning 51 bases read in frame from base 1. The trim is 4 bases for V and 0 bases for J, with a gap of 13 bases between the germline ends. Material for sequencing was blood, either unsorted or a sorted T cell fraction (not recorded which). The rearrangement joined TRBV3-1 to TRBJ2-6, and the D gene may be TRBD1, 6 bases matching. The receptor's source is a female donor with ankylosing spondylitis or in good health (not recorded which). At the DNA level, the sequence is TGTGCCAGCAGCCCACATTCCAGGGGCTCTGGGGCCAACGTCCTGACTTTC. Its coded protein is CASSPHSRGSGANVLTF.